Listed below are T cell receptor beta chains from one sample, sequenced in a study of control samples from healthy donors and cancer patients. The data were produced by immunoSEQ multiplex PCR, yet TCRdb's version contains in-frame clones alone and is incomplete. The data show about 250,000 clones, roughly 80% seen once. The sequencing sample was made of PBMCs. These receptors were taken from a woman between 55 and 75 years old with lung cancer. Each CDR3 is given with its conserved first and last residue. Each record gives: V gene, clone size, J gene, D gene, CDR3 DNA, CDR3 protein. D genes are given only for firm matches. Size values are once, few and many counts, or a class for expanded clones, and some rows have none.

TRBV11-2	.	TRBJ2-7	TRBD2	TGTGCCAGCAGCTTAGCGGCTAGCGGGAGGAGCTCCTACGAGCAGTACTTC	CASSLAASGRSSYEQYF
TRBV9	once	TRBJ2-7	TRBD1	TGTGCCAGCAGCGTAGGGGGACAGGGGTACGAGCAGTACTTC	CASSVGGQGYEQYF
TRBV28	.	TRBJ1-5	.	TGTGCCAGCATAGTAAGGGCCCGTGCCAATCAGCCCCAGCATTTT	CASIVRARANQPQHF
TRBV5-1	.	TRBJ1-5	.	TGCGCCAGCAGCTTGGGGGAGGGAGCAAGCAATCAGCCCCAGCATTTT	CASSLGEGASNQPQHF
TRBV14	.	TRBJ2-5	.	TGTGCCAGCAGCCGCCCGGGGAGAGTCACGGGGTTGGAGACCCAGTACTTC	CASSRPGRVTGLETQYF
TRBV28	.	TRBJ1-5	.	TGTGCCGTACAGGGTGATAGCAATCAGCCCCAGCATTTT	CAVQGDSNQPQHF
TRBV9	.	TRBJ1-4	TRBD1	TGTGCCAGCAGCCTCCAAGGGACAGTCGAGGCTAATGAAAAACTGTTTTTT	CASSLQGTVEANEKLFF
TRBV6-1	.	TRBJ1-5	.	TGTGCCAGCAGTGAAGGCCCCCACCGGGGACGGATCAATCAGCCCCAGCATTTT	CASSEGPHRGRINQPQHF
TRBV19	.	TRBJ1-2	TRBD1	TGTGCCAGTAGTAATAGGCGGGACAGGGAAGACTATGGCTACACCTTC	CASSNRRDREDYGYTF
TRBV4-1	.	TRBJ2-1	TRBD2	TGCGCCAGCAGCCAAAACCTCCGGCGGGAGGGGCTCGATGAGCAGTTCTTC	CASSQNLRREGLDEQFF
TRBV5-1	.	TRBJ2-5	TRBD2	TGCGCCAGCAGCTTCACTAGCGGGAGGGCCGATAGCCTAGAGACCCAGTACTTC	CASSFTSGRADSLETQYF
TRBV11-3	.	TRBJ2-4	.	TGTGCCAGCAGCGCGGGGTACAAAAACATTCAGTACTTC	CASSAGYKNIQYF
TRBV5-8	.	TRBJ2-7	TRBD2	TGTGCCAGCAGCTTGGAACCGGGAGGTGAGCAGTACTTC	CASSLEPGGEQYF
TRBV18	.	TRBJ2-1	.	TGTGCCAGCTCACCCGGAGCAGGTGAGCAGTTCTTC	CASSPGAGEQFF
TRBV3-1/TRBV3-2	few	TRBJ2-1	TRBD2	TGTGCCAGCAGCCAACCGGGACTAGCGGGAGCGGGTGAGCAGTTCTTC	CASSQPGLAGAGEQFF
TRBV29-1	.	TRBJ2-2	TRBD1	TGCAGCGTTTACCCTGGATCGGGACAGGGGACCGGGGAGCTGTTTTTT	CSVYPGSGQGTGELFF
TRBV9	.	TRBJ2-4	TRBD1	TGTGCCAGCAGCGCACAAGACAGGGTATGGGACATTCAGTACTTC	CASSAQDRVWDIQYF
TRBV3-1/TRBV3-2	.	TRBJ1-5	TRBD1	TGTGCCAGCAGCCAAGGGACAGGCGATAGCAATCAGCCCCAGCATTTT	CASSQGTGDSNQPQHF
TRBV24-1	.	TRBJ2-1	.	TGTGCCACCAGCCCTTCCCTGATGAGCTCCTACAATGAGCAGTTCTTC	CATSPSLMSSYNEQFF
TRBV6-5	.	TRBJ1-1	.	TGTGCCAGCAGTTACGGGGGACTCGAGACTGAAGCTTTCTTT	CASSYGGLETEAFF
TRBV3-1/TRBV3-2	.	TRBJ1-1	TRBD1	TGTGCCAGCAGCCTCAGGCAGGGGGGGACTGAAGCTTTCTTT	CASSLRQGGTEAFF
TRBV18	few	TRBJ1-1	TRBD1	TGTGCCAGCTCATCGGACAGGGAGGAAGCTTTCTTT	CASSSDREEAFF
TRBV5-1	.	TRBJ2-1	TRBD2	TGCGCCAGCATCGCGGGTAGCGGGAGTACCTACAATGAGCAGTTCTTC	CASIAGSGSTYNEQFF
TRBV6-5	.	TRBJ2-4	.	TGTGCCAGCAGTATGGCGAACATTCAGTACTTC	CASSMANIQYF
TRBV2	.	TRBJ2-1	TRBD2	TGTGCCAGCAGTTCCGAAGCGGGGGGGACGGGGTTCTTC	CASSSEAGGTGFF
TRBV5-6	.	TRBJ1-1	.	TGTGCCAGCAGCTTGAACGTTGAAGCTTTCTTT	CASSLNVEAFF
TRBV5-1	.	TRBJ2-1	.	TGCGCCAGTAAAACTAGTGCATCCTACAATGAGCAGTTCTTC	CASKTSASYNEQFF
TRBV18	.	TRBJ2-7	TRBD1	TGTGCCAGCTCTACAGGGGCAGCCTCCTACGAGCAGTACTTC	CASSTGAASYEQYF
TRBV28	.	TRBJ2-6	.	TGTGCCAGCAGTTTAGGGTTCTGGGCCGGGGCCAACGTCCTGACTTTC	CASSLGFWAGANVLTF
TRBV4-1	.	TRBJ2-7	.	TGCGCCAGCAGCCAAGCTCTACAAATTTACGAGCAGTACTTC	CASSQALQIYEQYF
TRBV24-1	few	TRBJ1-2	TRBD1	TGTGCCACCAGTACAGGGGGCGTGATGGGCTACACCTTC	CATSTGGVMGYTF
TRBV5-4	.	TRBJ2-7	.	TGTGCCAGCAGCTTGTTACTTTCGGTCGGGGAGCAGTACTTC	CASSLLLSVGEQYF
TRBV7-3	.	TRBJ2-1	.	TGTGCCAGCAGCTCCCGACCGGACAGTCGAAATGAGCAGTTCTTC	CASSSRPDSRNEQFF
TRBV28	.	TRBJ1-5	.	TGTGCCAGCAGTGAGGGGCCGCAACCCCAGCATTTT	CASSEGPQPQHF
TRBV7-8	.	TRBJ2-5	TRBD2	TGTGCCAGCAGCTCCCGACGACTAGCGGGAGAGGGTGAGACCCAGTACTTC	CASSSRRLAGEGETQYF
TRBV4-2	.	TRBJ2-3	.	TGTGCCAGCAGCCCTCAACGGGAAGATACGCAGTATTTT	CASSPQREDTQYF
TRBV19	few	TRBJ2-2	TRBD2	TGTGCCAGTAGTAGATCGGCTAGCGGCGGGACCGGGGAGCTGTTTTTT	CASSRSASGGTGELFF
TRBV6-5	few	TRBJ2-7	.	TGTGCCAGCAGTCGACAGGGAGGCTCCTACGAGCAGTACTTC	CASSRQGGSYEQYF
TRBV18	many	TRBJ2-2	TRBD2	TGTGCCAGCTCACTTGGACTAGCTGCCGGGGAGCTGTTTTTT	CASSLGLAAGELFF
TRBV5-1	few	TRBJ2-1	TRBD2	TGCGCCAGCAGCTTTCGGTTAGCGGGAGGAACCTACAATGAGCAGTTCTTC	CASSFRLAGGTYNEQFF